This TCR beta chain was documented in a study of cytomegalovirus exposure and HLA in healthy donors. As concerns this clone: Its antigen is currently unknown.

Study-wide results and caveats: The Asian-associated ancestry cluster reportedly had fewer N-insertions than the 666-donor mean in a later analysis. Upon later analysis, HLA-associated TCR beta chains proved more clonally expanded than other, equally common chains. As a later analysis showed, several of the most significant clusters appeared to be linked to common viral pathogens.

The V gene's germline CDR1 is SGHNT and CDR2 YYREEE (reference sequence). The CDR3 consists of 15 residues. The V and J ends lost 5 bases and 4 bases respectively, with 15 bases between them. Primers: 60 Vbeta forward and 13 Jbeta reverse. TCRdb keeps only in-frame clones here, not all; method: immunoSEQ multiplex PCR. The sample lists fewer than 80,000 clones; about 72% were seen once. The chain combines TRBV5-4 with TRBJ1-4; a weak D match, TRBD1 (5 bases). Material: PBMCs. This receptor was obtained from a man in his fifties or sixties in good health and CMV-seropositive. CDR3 sequence: CASSSDPGDNEKLFF. CDR3 coding DNA: TGTGCCAGCAGTTCCGACCCGGGGGATAATGAAAAACTGTTTTTT.